This T cell receptor (beta chain) was identified during a study of blood T cell repertoires in COVID-19 (dated by TCRdb to the early 2020s). Looking at the study overall: Collaborator samples came from the United States, Italy and Spain and covered acute and convalescent phases of COVID-19. Samples came from the ongoing ImmuneRACE study (first 160 participants) plus 1,254 subjects from 6 global collaborators. Deeply sampled blood TCRbeta repertoires from subjects exposed to, actively infected with, or recovered from COVID-19 were included in the dataset. The repertoires were made available in a free public database intended to serve as a resource for research on the immune response to SARS-CoV-2. Where HLA class I and class II types were available, the types were taken from metadata supplied by the sample provider, not from assay-based typing. Nearly every sample came with metadata listing a de-identified subject ID, COVID-19 status, age in years and sex. The prospective study material was composed of cDNA or gDNA derived from T cells, B-cell-depleted T cells, or PBMCs. Beyond this particular receptor, the publication reports: Clinical and demographic metadata were provided uncurated, with the amount varying by source and participant.

With respect to this clone: This receptor's antigen is unknown. The sample holds no much larger clone one base away, and base qualities are not on file.

Collaborating institutions collected whole blood in K2EDTA tubes following their own protocols. Collaborator samples were shipped for TCRbeta analysis as frozen whole blood, isolated PBMCs, or DNA extracted from either sample type. V gives up 4 bases and J gives up 4 bases, and the segment between their germline ends measures 13 bases. From a lookup of the germline V gene (reference sequence), CDR1 and CDR2 are SEHNR and FQNEAQ. The CDR3 starts with the cysteine, ends with the phenylalanine, and has 14 residues. CDR3 DNA is the only sequence kept; it has 42 bases, read in frame from the first base. The immunoSEQ Assay, a bias-controlled multiplex PCR, was used to amplify TCRbeta CDR3 regions from genomic DNA. Concerning the study's data processing: The number of nucleated cells in each sample was estimated from the amplification of reference gene primers within the assay. To quantify the absolute abundance of each unique TCRbeta CDR3 rearrangement, sequence reads were collapsed and filtered. For each sample, productive Simpson clonality was calculated as the square root of Simpson's diversity index over productive rearrangements. TCRdb re-hosts the immuneACCESS table, in-frame sequences only. Its copies lack some clones; in the studies checked, an unresolved V gene accounts for under half of them, and the cause for the rest is not known. Clonal size and the V and J genes are those of that table, whereas D and trimming came from the DNA. Across this sample there are under 150,000 clones, with 85% seen only once. The ten most abundant clones make up 2.5% to 3% of the sample.

Material for sequencing was peripheral blood. This receptor was identified in a woman between 40 and 50 years old with active or convalescent COVID-19. The chain is encoded by TRBV7-9 joined to TRBJ1-2; tentative D gene TRBD1, with 6 bases matching. In nucleotides, the sequence is TGTGCCAGCAGCTCGTTACAGGGAAGCTATGGCTACACCTTC. Translated, this is CASSSLQGSYGYTF. Here the CDR3 is joined to the reference TRBV7-9 and TRBJ1-2 genes, and the full variable domain is: DTGVSQNPRHKITKRGQNVTFRCDPISEHNRLYWYRQTLGQGPEFLTYFQNEAQLEKSRLLSDRFSAERPKGSFSTLEIQRTEQGDSAMYLCASSSLQGSYGYTFGSGTRLTVV.